Listed below are T cell receptor beta chains from one sample, sequenced in a study of circulating CD8 cells and anti-PD-1 response in melanoma. A single record per CDR3 protein comes from TCRdb applying MiXCR to the reads. The sample yields more than 200 distinct CDR3 sequences, about 9.2% seen once. The specimen comprised CD8+ T cells from PBMCs, sampled at baseline or after one month of anti-PD-1 therapy (not recorded which). These receptors all come from a human donor with melanoma. Both conserved end residues are part of each CDR3. The D gene is left open where the match is weak. The size field is filled for only some rows; it gives once, few, many or a size class.

TRBJ2-1 | TRBV29-1 | large | . | 13 | TGCAGCGGCCGGGTGCCACAGGAAAATGAGCAGTTCTTC | CSGRVPQENEQFF
TRBJ2-7 | TRBV4-2 | medium-sized | TRBD1 | 15 | TGTGCCAGCAGCCAGGTTGGGACAGGCCCCTACGAGCAGTACTTC | CASSQVGTGPYEQYF
TRBJ1-3 | TRBV20-1 | . | . | 15 | TGCAGTGCTGGAGATCACGCCCGCTCTGGAGACACCATATATTTT | CSAGDHARSGDTIYF
TRBJ2-7 | TRBV25-1 | medium-sized | . | 17 | TGTGCCAGCAGTGAAGACGGTTACAGCGGCGAGGACTACGAGCAGTACTTC | CASSEDGYSGEDYEQYF
TRBJ1-1 | TRBV19 | large | . | 13 | TGTGCCAGTAACGACGCCGGCCGTACTGAAGCTTTCTTT | CASNDAGRTEAFF
TRBJ2-1 | TRBV29-1 | medium-sized | TRBD1 | 16 | TGCAGCGTTGAAGTCGGGGACAGGGAGCCCTACAATGAGCAGTTCTTC | CSVEVGDREPYNEQFF
TRBJ1-1 | TRBV28 | large | . | 13 | TGTGCCAGCGCCGCCGGGCCGGGGACTGAAGCTTTCTTT | CASAAGPGTEAFF
TRBJ1-1 | TRBV25-1 | . | . | 14 | TGTGCCAGCAGTACCCTAGGACGGGACACTGAAGCTTTCTTT | CASSTLGRDTEAFF
TRBJ1-3 | TRBV20-1 | large | . | 15 | TGCAGTGCTAGAGATCACGCCCGCTCTGGAAACACCATATATTTT | CSARDHARSGNTIYF
TRBJ2-1 | TRBV24-1 | large | . | 13 | TGTGCCACCAGAGGTGGCAAGAACAATGAGCAGTTCTTC | CATRGGKNNEQFF
TRBJ2-1 | TRBV18 | medium-sized | . | 17 | TGTGCCAGCTCACCACCCCCAGAATTCTCCTCCTACAATGAGCAGTTCTTC | CASSPPPEFSSYNEQFF
TRBJ2-7 | TRBV11-1 | large | TRBD1 | 15 | TGTGCCAGCAGACCAACGGACAGGGGTATCGCCGAGCAGTACTTC | CASRPTDRGIAEQYF
TRBJ2-1 | TRBV28 | large | TRBD1 | 15 | TGTGCCAGCACCTCAGGGGGAAGCTCCTACAATGAGCAGTTCTTC | CASTSGGSSYNEQFF
TRBJ2-5 | TRBV3-1 | large | TRBD2 | 17 | TGTGCCAGCAGCCAGTACCCTAGCGGGAGGGCCCAGGAGACCCAGTACTTC | CASSQYPSGRAQETQYF
TRBJ2-1 | TRBV28 | large | . | 15 | TGTGCCAGCAGTTTAGGGGATAGGGACTACAATGAGCAGTTCTTC | CASSLGDRDYNEQFF
TRBJ2-2 | TRBV5-1 | large | TRBD1 | 16 | TGCGCCAGCAGCCCAACCGGGACAGGGATCCCCGGGGAGCTGTTTTTT | CASSPTGTGIPGELFF
TRBJ1-2 | TRBV5-1 | large | TRBD1 | 17 | TGCGCCAGCAGCTTTGGGACAGGAAACGGCCTAGTCTATGGCTACACCTTC | CASSFGTGNGLVYGYTF
TRBJ2-7 | TRBV7-9 | medium-sized | . | 16 | TGTGCCAGCAGCTTAGAAGGGGCTAGCAGACCCTACGAGCAGTACTTC | CASSLEGASRPYEQYF
TRBJ1-1 | TRBV28 | large | . | 18 | TGTGCCAGCAGGCCGCCCCTGCCCCTAAACGGGGCGCACACTGAAGCTTTCTTT | CASRPPLPLNGAHTEAFF
TRBJ2-1 | TRBV28 | large | TRBD2 | 14 | TGTGCCAGCAGAGCTAGCGGGAGCAACAATGAGCAGTTCTTC | CASRASGSNNEQFF
TRBJ2-5 | TRBV27 | large | . | 14 | TGTGCCAGCAGTTTAGTATCAGGATTTGCGACCCAGTACTTC | CASSLVSGFATQYF
TRBJ2-5 | TRBV27 | hyperexpanded | TRBD2 | 16 | TGTGCCAGCAGTGAGGGACTAGCGGGCTTACAAGAGACCCAGTACTTC | CASSEGLAGLQETQYF
TRBJ2-7 | TRBV20-1 | few | TRBD2 | 22 | TGCAGTGTTAGAGATCAAGATGCTCTTCCGGGACTAGCGGGAGGAAAATCCTACGAGCAGTACTTC | CSVRDQDALPGLAGGKSYEQYF
TRBJ2-2 | TRBV29-1 | large | . | 15 | TGCAGCGTTGAGGTCAGGGGAAGGAACACCGGGGAGCTGTTTTTT | CSVEVRGRNTGELFF
TRBJ1-1 | TRBV29-1 | large | . | 10 | TGCAGCGTTTCTCACACTGAAGCTTTCTTT | CSVSHTEAFF
TRBJ2-2 | TRBV5-4 | . | . | 12 | TGTGCCAGCAGCTTTGGGACCGGGGAGCTGTTTTTT | CASSFGTGELFF
TRBJ2-1 | TRBV28 | . | . | 13 | TGTGCCAGCAGGACCTCTGGGGCTAATGAGCAGTTCTTC | CASRTSGANEQFF
TRBJ2-7 | TRBV2 | large | TRBD2 | 14 | TGTGCCAGCAGTCAGCGGGAGACCACCTACGAGCAGTACTTC | CASSQRETTYEQYF
TRBJ1-5 | TRBV5-6 | large | TRBD1 | 15 | TGTGCCAGCAGCGGCTGGGACAGGCCAAATCAGCCCCAGCATTTT | CASSGWDRPNQPQHF
TRBJ2-7 | TRBV2 | large | TRBD1 | 17 | TGTGCCAGCAGTGAAGGGCCCGGGACAGGGGTGCCCTTGGCGCAGTACTTC | CASSEGPGTGVPLAQYF